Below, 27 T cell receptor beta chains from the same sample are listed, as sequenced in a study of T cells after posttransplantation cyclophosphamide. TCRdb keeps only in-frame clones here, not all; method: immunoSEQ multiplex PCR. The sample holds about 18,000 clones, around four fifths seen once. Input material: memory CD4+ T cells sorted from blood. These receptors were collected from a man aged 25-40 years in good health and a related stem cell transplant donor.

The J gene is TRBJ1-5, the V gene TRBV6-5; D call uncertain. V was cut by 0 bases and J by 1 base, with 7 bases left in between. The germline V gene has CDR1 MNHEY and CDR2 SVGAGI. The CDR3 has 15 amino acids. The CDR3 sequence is CASSYSSVSNQPQHF. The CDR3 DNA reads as TGTGCCAGCAGTTACTCGAGTGTGAGCAATCAGCCCCAGCATTTT.

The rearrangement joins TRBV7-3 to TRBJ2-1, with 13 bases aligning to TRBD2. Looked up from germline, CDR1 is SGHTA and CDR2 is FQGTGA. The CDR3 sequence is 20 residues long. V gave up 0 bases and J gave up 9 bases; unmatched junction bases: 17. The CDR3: CASSLTPVTSGGTLRVEQFF. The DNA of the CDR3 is TGTGCCAGCAGCTTAACCCCCGTGACTAGCGGGGGGACCCTTAGGGTTGAGCAGTTCTTC.

Here the CDR3 reads CASSSRTIGTEAFF. The CDR3 DNA sequence: TGTGCCAGCAGCTCTCGGACAATCGGGACTGAAGCTTTCTTT. This chain joins TRBV7-2 and TRBJ1-1, with D possibly matching TRBD1 (5 bases). The CDR3 has 14 residues. V was shortened by 4 bases and J by 5 bases, with 14 bases between the two germline ends. The germline CDR1 and CDR2 sequences are SGHTA and FQGNSA.

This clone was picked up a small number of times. CDR3 sequence: CASSQELGLAGGQETQYF. The CDR3 DNA is TGCGCCAGCAGCCAAGAGCTCGGGCTAGCGGGGGGCCAAGAGACCCAGTACTTC. V is TRBV4-1 and J is TRBJ2-5, with 11 nucleotides matching TRBD2. Germline values: CDR1 MGHRA, CDR2 YSYEKL. The length of the CDR3 is 18 residues. Trimming took 0 bases from V and 1 from J; bases not matched to a gene: 7.

The CDR3 DNA follows: TGCGCCAGCAGCTTAGGTGGGACAGCAATTTCCTACGAGCAGTACTTC. Translated, it gives CASSLGGTAISYEQYF. This chain joins TRBV5-1 and TRBJ2-7, with 7 bases fitting TRBD1. The germline CDR1 and CDR2 sequences are SGHRS and YFSETQ. The CDR3 contains 16 residues. The ends lost 2 bases at V and 1 base at J; junction bases unmatched: 9. Using reference TRBV5-1 and TRBJ2-7 for the parts outside the CDR3, the full variable domain is KAGVTQTPRYLIKTRGQQVTLSCSPISGHRSVSWYQQTPGQGLQFLFEYFSETQRNKGNFPGRFSGRQFSNSRSEMNVSTLELGDSALYLCASSLGGTAISYEQYFGPGTRLTVT.

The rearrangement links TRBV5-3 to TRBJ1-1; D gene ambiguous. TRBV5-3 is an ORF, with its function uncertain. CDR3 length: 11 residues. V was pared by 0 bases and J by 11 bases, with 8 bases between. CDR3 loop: CARSLVAGAFF. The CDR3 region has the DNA TGTGCCAGAAGCTTGGTGGCGGGGGCTTTCTTT.

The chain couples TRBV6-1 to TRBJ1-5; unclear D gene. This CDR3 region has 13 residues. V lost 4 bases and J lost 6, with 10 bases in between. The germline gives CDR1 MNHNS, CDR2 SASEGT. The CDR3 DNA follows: TGTGCCAGCAGTGGGACTGGACGTCAGCCCCAGCATTTT. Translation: CASSGTGRQPQHF.

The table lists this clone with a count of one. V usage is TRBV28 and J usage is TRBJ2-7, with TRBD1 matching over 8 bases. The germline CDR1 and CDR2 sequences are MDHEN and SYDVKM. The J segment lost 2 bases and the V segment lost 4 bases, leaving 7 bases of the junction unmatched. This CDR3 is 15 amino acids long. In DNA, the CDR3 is TGTGCCAGCAGTTCGAACACAGGGGGGACCTACGAGCAGTACTTC. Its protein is CASSSNTGGTYEQYF.

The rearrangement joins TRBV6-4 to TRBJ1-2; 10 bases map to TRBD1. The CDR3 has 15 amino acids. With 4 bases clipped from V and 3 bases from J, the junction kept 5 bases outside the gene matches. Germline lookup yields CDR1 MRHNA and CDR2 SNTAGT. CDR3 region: CASSAAGTGDYGYTF. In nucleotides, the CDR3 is TGTGCCAGCAGTGCTGCCGGGACAGGGGACTATGGCTACACCTTC.

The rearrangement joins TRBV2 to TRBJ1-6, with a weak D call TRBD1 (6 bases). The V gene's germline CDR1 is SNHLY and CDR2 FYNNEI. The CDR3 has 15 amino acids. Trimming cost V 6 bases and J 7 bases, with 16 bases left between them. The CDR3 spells CASRPLTGGNSPLHF. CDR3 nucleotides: TGTGCCAGCAGGCCACTGACAGGAGGAAATTCACCCCTCCACTTT.

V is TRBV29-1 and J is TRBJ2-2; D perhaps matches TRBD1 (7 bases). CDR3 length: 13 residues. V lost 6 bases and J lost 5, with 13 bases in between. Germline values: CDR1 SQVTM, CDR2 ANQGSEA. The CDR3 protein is CSVKTGRTGELFF. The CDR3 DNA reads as TGCAGCGTCAAGACAGGGAGGACCGGGGAGCTGTTTTTT.

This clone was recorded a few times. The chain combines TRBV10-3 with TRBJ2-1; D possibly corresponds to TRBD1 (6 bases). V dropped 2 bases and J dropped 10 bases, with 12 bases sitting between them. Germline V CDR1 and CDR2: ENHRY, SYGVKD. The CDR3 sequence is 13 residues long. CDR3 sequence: CAISEGRGFEQFF. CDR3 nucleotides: TGTGCCATCAGTGAGGGCAGGGGATTCGAGCAGTTCTTC.

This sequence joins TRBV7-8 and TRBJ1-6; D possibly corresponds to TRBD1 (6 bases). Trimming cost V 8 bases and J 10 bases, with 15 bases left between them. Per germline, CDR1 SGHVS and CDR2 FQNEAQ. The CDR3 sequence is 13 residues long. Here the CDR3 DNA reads TGTGCCAGCCTAGGGGGGGGCAACTCACCCCTCCACTTT. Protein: CASLGGGNSPLHF.

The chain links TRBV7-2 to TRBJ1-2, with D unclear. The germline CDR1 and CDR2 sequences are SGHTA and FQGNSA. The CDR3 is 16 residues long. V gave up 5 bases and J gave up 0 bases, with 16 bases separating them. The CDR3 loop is CASSPGGGRANYGYTF. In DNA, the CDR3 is TGTGCCAGCAGCCCGGGTGGTGGGAGAGCTAACTATGGCTACACCTTC.

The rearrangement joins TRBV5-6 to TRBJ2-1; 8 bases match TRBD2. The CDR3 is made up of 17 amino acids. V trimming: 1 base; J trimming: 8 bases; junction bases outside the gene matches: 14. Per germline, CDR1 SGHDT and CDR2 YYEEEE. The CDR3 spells CASSLLSGGRWEYEQFF. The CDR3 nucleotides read TGTGCCAGCAGCTTGTTGTCGGGGGGGCGGTGGGAATATGAGCAGTTCTTC.

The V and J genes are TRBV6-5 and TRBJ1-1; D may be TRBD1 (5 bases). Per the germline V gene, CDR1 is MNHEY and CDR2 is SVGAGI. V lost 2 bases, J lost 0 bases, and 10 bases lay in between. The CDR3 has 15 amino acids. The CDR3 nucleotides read TGTGCCAGCAGTTACCCCAGGGATTTGAACACTGAAGCTTTCTTT. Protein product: CASSYPRDLNTEAFF.

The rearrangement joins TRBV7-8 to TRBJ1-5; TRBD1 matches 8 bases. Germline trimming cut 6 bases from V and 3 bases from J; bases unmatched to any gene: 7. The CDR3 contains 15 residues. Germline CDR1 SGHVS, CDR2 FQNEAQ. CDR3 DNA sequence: TGTGCCAGCAGAATAGGGACAGGAGTCAATCAGCCCCAGCATTTT. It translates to CASRIGTGVNQPQHF.

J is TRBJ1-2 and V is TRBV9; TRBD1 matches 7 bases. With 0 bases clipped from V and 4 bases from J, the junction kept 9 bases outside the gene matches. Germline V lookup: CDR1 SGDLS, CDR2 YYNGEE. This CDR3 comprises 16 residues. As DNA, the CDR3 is TGTGCCAGCAGCGTAGGAATTGGGACAGATTTCTATGGCTACACCTTC. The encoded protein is CASSVGIGTDFYGYTF.

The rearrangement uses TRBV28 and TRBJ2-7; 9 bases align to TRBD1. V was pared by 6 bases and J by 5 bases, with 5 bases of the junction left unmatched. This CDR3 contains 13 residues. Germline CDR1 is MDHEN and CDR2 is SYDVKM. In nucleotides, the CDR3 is TGTGCCAGCAGGATGACAGGGGGGGACGAGCAGTACTTC. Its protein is CASRMTGGDEQYF.

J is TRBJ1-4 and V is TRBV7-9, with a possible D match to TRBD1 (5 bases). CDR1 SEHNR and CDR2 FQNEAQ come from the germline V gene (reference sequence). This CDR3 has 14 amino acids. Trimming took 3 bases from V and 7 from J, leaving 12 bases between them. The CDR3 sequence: CASSLSVGAEKLFF. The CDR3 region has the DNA TGTGCCAGCAGCTTGTCTGTAGGGGCTGAAAAACTGTTTTTT. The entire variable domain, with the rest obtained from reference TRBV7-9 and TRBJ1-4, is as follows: DTGVSQNPRHKITKRGQNVTFRCDPISEHNRLYWYRQTLGQGPEFLTYFQNEAQLEKSRLLSDRFSAERPKGSFSTLEIQRTEQGDSAMYLCASSLSVGAEKLFFGSGTQLSVL.

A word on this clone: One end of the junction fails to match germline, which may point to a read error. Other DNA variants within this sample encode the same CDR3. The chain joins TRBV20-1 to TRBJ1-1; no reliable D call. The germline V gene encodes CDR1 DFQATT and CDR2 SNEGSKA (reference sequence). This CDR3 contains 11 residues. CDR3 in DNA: TGCAGCGCTAGAGGCTCCGGGGTTGCTTTCTTT. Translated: CSARGSGVAFF.

The CDR3 region is CASSLRTSGGFPQYF. The DNA of the CDR3 is TGTGCCAGTAGTCTGCGGACTAGCGGGGGGTTCCCGCAGTATTTT. This chain connects TRBV19 to TRBJ2-3; TRBD2 aligns across 14 bases. Germline CDR1 and CDR2: LNHDA and SQIVND (reference sequence). With 5 bases clipped from V and 10 bases from J, the junction kept 8 bases outside the gene matches. The CDR3 is 15 residues long.

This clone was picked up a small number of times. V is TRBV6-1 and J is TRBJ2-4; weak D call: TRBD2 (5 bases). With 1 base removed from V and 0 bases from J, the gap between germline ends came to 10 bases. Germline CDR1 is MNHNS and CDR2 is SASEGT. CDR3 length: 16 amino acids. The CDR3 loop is CASSEGRGAAKNIQYF. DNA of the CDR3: TGTGCCAGCAGTGAAGGACGGGGAGCAGCCAAAAACATTCAGTACTTC.

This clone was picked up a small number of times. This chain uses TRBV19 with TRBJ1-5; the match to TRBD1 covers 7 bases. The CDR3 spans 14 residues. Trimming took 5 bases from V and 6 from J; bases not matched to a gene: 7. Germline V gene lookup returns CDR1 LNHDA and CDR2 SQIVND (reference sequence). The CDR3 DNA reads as TGTGCCAGTAGTCTTTCAGGGGGGCCTCAGCCCCAGCATTTT. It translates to CASSLSGGPQPQHF. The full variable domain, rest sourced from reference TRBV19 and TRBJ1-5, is DGGITQSPKYLFRKEGQNVTLSCEQNLNHDAMYWYRQDPGQGLRLIYYSQIVNDFQKGDIAEGYSVSREKKESFPLTVTSAQKNPTAFYLCASSLSGGPQPQHFGDGTRLSIL.

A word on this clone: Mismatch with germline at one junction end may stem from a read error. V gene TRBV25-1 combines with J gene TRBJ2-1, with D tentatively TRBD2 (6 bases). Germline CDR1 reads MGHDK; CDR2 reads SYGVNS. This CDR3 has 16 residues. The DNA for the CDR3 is TGTGCCAGCAGTGAAAATAAAGCGGGTTCCTACAATGGGCAGTTCTTC. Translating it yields CASSENKAGSYNGQFF.

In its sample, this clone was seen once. Written as DNA, the CDR3 is TGTGCCAGCAGCTTCGGGGGGGGGCCATTGGATGAGCAGTTCTTC. It specifies CASSFGGGPLDEQFF. This chain joins TRBV7-6 and TRBJ2-1; the match to TRBD2 covers 8 bases. Germline V lookup: CDR1 SGHVS, CDR2 FNYEAQ. CDR3 size: 15 residues. V lost 3 bases, J lost 8 bases, and 9 bases stayed unmatched.

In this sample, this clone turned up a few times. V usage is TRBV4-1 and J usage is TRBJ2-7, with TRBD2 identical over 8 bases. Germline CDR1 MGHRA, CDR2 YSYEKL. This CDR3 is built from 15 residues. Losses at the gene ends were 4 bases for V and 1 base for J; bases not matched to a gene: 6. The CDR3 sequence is CASSPSGTRSYEQYF. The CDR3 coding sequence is TGCGCCAGCAGCCCCTCCGGGACTAGATCCTACGAGCAGTACTTC.